Below are 25 T cell receptor beta chains sequenced from a single sample in a study of blood T cell repertoires in COVID-19. Produced via immunoSEQ multiplex PCR; TCRdb's table is partial and in-frame only. In the table there are some 260,000 clones, about three quarters of which are singletons. The sequenced sample consisted of peripheral blood. The origin of the receptors is a woman of 80 years or more with acute or convalescent COVID-19.

The J gene is TRBJ2-2, the V gene TRBV11-2, with TRBD1 identical over 7 bases. V dropped 3 bases and J dropped 3; count of bases not matched to a gene: 7. The CDR3 is made up of 16 amino acids. Germline V gene data show CDR1 as SGHAT and CDR2 as FQNNGV. DNA of the CDR3: TGTGCCAGCAGCTTTTCCCCGACAGGGTACACCGGGGAGCTGTTTTTT. Amino acids: CASSFSPTGYTGELFF.

The V call is TRBV6-5, the J call TRBJ1-1, with a possible D match to TRBD1 (6 bases). The germline V gene encodes CDR1 MNHEY and CDR2 SVGAGI. V gave up 6 bases and J gave up 5 bases, with 13 bases separating them. The CDR3 runs 13 residues. The CDR3 protein is CASRDRPTTEAFF. The CDR3 DNA is TGTGCCAGCAGGGACAGACCCACTACTGAAGCTTTCTTT.

This clone has only a few counts. This rearrangement joins TRBV14 to TRBJ2-5, with a weak D call TRBD1 (6 bases). The CDR3 is 16 residues long. With 2 bases removed from V and 5 bases from J, the gap between germline ends came to 18 bases. From germline, CDR1 is SGHDN and CDR2 FVKESK. The CDR3 nucleotides are TGTGCCAGCAGCCAATGGGGCAGGGGAGTTTCGGAGACCCAGTACTTC. Translating it yields CASSQWGRGVSETQYF.

V is TRBV14 and J is TRBJ1-1; TRBD1 matches at 7 bases. J gave up 1 base and V 0 bases, and 5 bases lay outside the gene matches. The CDR3 runs 16 residues. The V gene's germline CDR1 is SGHDN and CDR2 FVKESK. The CDR3 reads CASSQDGRTGNTEAFF. DNA of the CDR3: TGTGCCAGCAGCCAAGATGGAAGGACAGGGAACACTGAAGCTTTCTTT.

This sequence joins TRBV2 and TRBJ2-2, with a possible D match to TRBD1 (6 bases). Germline V gene data show CDR1 as SNHLY and CDR2 as FYNNEI. V was cut by 4 bases and J by 0 bases, with 6 bases left in between. The CDR3 totals 14 residues. The DNA of the CDR3 is TGTGCCAGCAGTGGGACAGCGAACACCGGGGAGCTGTTTTTT. Its protein is CASSGTANTGELFF.

This clone was seen just once. The rearrangement uses TRBV3-1 (or the pseudogene TRBV3-2) and TRBJ2-1; 8 nucleotides align to TRBD2. V shed 4 bases and J 1 base; nucleotides not matched to a gene: 0. The CDR3 totals 14 residues. From germline, CDR1 is LGHDT and CDR2 YNNKEL (reference sequence). Here the CDR3 DNA reads TGTGCCAGCAGCCCTAGCGGGTCCTACAATGAGCAGTTCTTC. This translates into CASSPSGSYNEQFF.

The CDR3 spells CAISDRGGMNTEAFF. The CDR3 nucleotides read TGTGCCATCAGTGACAGGGGAGGGATGAACACTGAAGCTTTCTTT. The chain recombines TRBV10-3 with TRBJ1-1, with D possibly TRBD1 on 6 matching bases. V was pared by 3 bases and J by 0 bases, with 11 bases between. This CDR3 is 15 amino acids long. CDR1 and CDR2 (germline): ENHRY, SYGVKD.

This chain connects TRBV6-5 to TRBJ1-6; 8 bases match TRBD1. Trimming took 5 bases from V and 7 from J; bases not matched to a gene: 4. Germline lookup yields CDR1 MNHEY and CDR2 SVGAGI. This CDR3 spans 14 amino acids. CDR3 DNA sequence: TGTGCCAGCAGTAGGGACAGGAAGAATTCACCCCTCCACTTT. Its protein product is CASSRDRKNSPLHF.

This clone was seen once. The genes are TRBV4-1 and TRBJ1-1, with TRBD1 matching over 9 bases. V gave up 3 bases and J gave up 1 base; unmatched junction bases: 3. In germline, CDR1 is MGHRA, CDR2 YSYEKL. The CDR3 is made up of 15 amino acids. As DNA, the CDR3 is TGCGCCAGCAGCCAGCGACAGGGGGGGAACACTGAAGCTTTCTTT. Translating gives CASSQRQGGNTEAFF.

The chain couples TRBV10-2 to TRBJ2-2, with 9 bases fitting TRBD1. The V gene end was trimmed by 4 bases and the J gene end by 1 base; junction bases not matched to a gene: 4. Germline V gene sequence: CDR1 WSHSY, CDR2 SAAADI. The CDR3 consists of 16 residues. The CDR3 sequence is CASSVGTGKNTGELFF. The CDR3 region has the DNA TGCGCCAGCAGTGTTGGGACAGGGAAGAACACCGGGGAGCTGTTTTTT.

This clone showed up just a few times. The chain carries TRBV5-1 and TRBJ2-1; D remains unclear. Germline-derived CDR1 and CDR2 are SGHRS and YFSETQ. The CDR3 covers 14 residues. V lost 4 bases, J lost 8 bases, and 16 bases lay in between. CDR3 in amino acids: CASSPTHGFDEQFF. CDR3 sequence (DNA): TGCGCCAGCAGCCCCACCCACGGTTTCGATGAGCAGTTCTTC.

This rearrangement joins TRBV6-2 or TRBV6-3 to TRBJ1-1; D not certain. The CDR3 is 12 amino acids. Germline loops: CDR1 MNHEY, CDR2 SVGEGT. V was trimmed by 4 bases and J by 10 bases, leaving 13 bases between them. CDR3 sequence: CASSSKILAAFF. As DNA, the CDR3 is TGTGCCAGCAGTTCCAAGATTCTGGCAGCTTTCTTT.

The rearrangement links TRBV6-6 to TRBJ2-5; TRBD1 aligns across 9 bases. There are 14 residues in the CDR3. Losses at the gene ends were 7 bases for V and 5 bases for J; bases not matched to a gene: 8. Germline lookup yields CDR1 MNHNY and CDR2 SVGAGI (reference sequence). CDR3 residues: CASTDRGSAETQYF. CDR3 DNA sequence: TGTGCCAGCACCGACAGGGGGTCGGCGGAGACCCAGTACTTC.

The chain couples TRBV30 to TRBJ2-7; D might be TRBD2 (6 bases). Germline V gene sequence: CDR1 GTSNPN, CDR2 SVGIG (reference sequence). V dropped 2 bases and J dropped 3 bases, with 17 bases sitting between them. This CDR3 is built from 15 residues. The chain's CDR3 is CAWSSLPGGVYEQYF. The DNA for the CDR3 is TGTGCCTGGAGTTCCCTCCCGGGCGGGGTCTACGAGCAGTACTTC.

This clone appeared once. The CDR3 is CASSLDRGPDTQYF. CDR3 sequence (DNA): TGCGCCAGCAGCTTAGACAGGGGGCCAGATACGCAGTATTTT. The chain employs TRBV5-1 and TRBJ2-3; TRBD1 aligns across 10 bases. The CDR3 has 14 amino acids. Unmatched junction bases numbered 1, after V lost 2 bases and J lost 4 bases. Germline CDR1 SGHRS, CDR2 YFSETQ.

The V and J genes are TRBV10-3 and TRBJ1-1; 7 nucleotides match TRBD1. This CDR3 has 15 residues. CDR1 and CDR2 (germline): ENHRY, SYGVKD. J lost 4 bases, V lost 0 bases, and 5 bases had no gene match. In nucleotides, the CDR3 is TGTGCCATCAGTGAGTCGAGGGGGCGAGGCACTGAAGCTTTCTTT. This codes for CAISESRGRGTEAFF.

This chain links TRBV5-6 with TRBJ2-2; 10 bases are shared with TRBD2. Germline V gives CDR1 SGHDT, CDR2 YYEEEE. This CDR3 contains 16 residues. Losses at the gene ends were 0 bases for V and 6 bases for J; bases not matched to a gene: 5. The CDR3 sequence: CASSLVSGRRSGELFF. Here the CDR3 DNA reads TGTGCCAGCAGCTTGGTTAGCGGGAGGAGGTCCGGGGAGCTGTTTTTT.

The chain joins TRBV6-1 to TRBJ2-4; 7 bases fit TRBD2. The CDR3 consists of 15 residues. V was clipped by 1 base and J by 6 bases; unmatched bases: 6. Germline V gene sequence: CDR1 MNHNS, CDR2 SASEGT. The DNA for the CDR3 is TGTGCCAGCAGTGAAGGGTCCTGGGGGGGAAACATTCAGTACTTC. Translation: CASSEGSWGGNIQYF.

This clone came up once. This chain links TRBV6-5 with TRBJ2-7, with TRBD1 identical over 12 bases. The CDR3 totals 15 residues. V was clipped by 6 bases and J by 3 bases; unmatched bases: 6. Germline-derived CDR1 and CDR2 are MNHEY and SVGAGI. The CDR3 DNA follows: TGTGCCAGCAGGGGGACAGGGGGCACGGGCTACGAGCAGTACTTC. Protein sequence: CASRGTGGTGYEQYF.

The CDR3 region has the DNA TGTGCCAGCAGCCAACCGTCCGGAGGAGCTGAAGCTTTCTTT. Its translation: CASSQPSGGAEAFF. This chain connects TRBV3-1 (or the pseudogene TRBV3-2) to TRBJ1-1; no clear D gene. CDR1 and CDR2 from the germline V gene are LGHDT and YNNKEL (reference sequence). Deletions cut 2 bases from V and 6 bases from J, with 13 bases between. CDR3 length: 14 amino acids.

The chain joins TRBV3-1 (or the pseudogene TRBV3-2) to TRBJ2-7, with TRBD1 as a possible D gene (6 bases). The CDR3 has 16 residues. CDR1 is LGHDT and CDR2 is YNNKEL in the germline V gene (reference sequence). V lost 4 bases and J 2 bases, leaving 18 bases between the germline ends. The CDR3 spells CASSLRRGLATYEQYF. The CDR3 DNA follows: TGTGCCAGCAGCCTGCGAAGGGGGTTAGCCACCTACGAGCAGTACTTC.

In this sample, this clone turned up a few times. Here the CDR3 DNA reads TGTGCCAGCAGTTTAGACTTCGGGGTGTCCTATAATTCACCCCTCCACTTT. Translating it yields CASSLDFGVSYNSPLHF. The chain has TRBV27 and TRBJ1-6; no clear D gene. With 2 bases removed from V and 1 base from J, the gap between germline ends came to 12 bases. The germline V gene encodes CDR1 MNHEY and CDR2 SMNVEV (reference sequence). This CDR3 is built from 17 residues.

The chain couples TRBV23-1 to TRBJ1-1, with no clear D. TRBV23-1 counts as an open reading frame of uncertain function. Trimming removed 0 bases from V and 4 bases from J, with 15 bases in between. The CDR3 runs 16 residues. Written as DNA, the CDR3 is TGCGCCAGCAGTCAATCCCCACCCGGGGTAAGCACTGAAGCTTTCTTT. Amino acid sequence: CASSQSPPGVSTEAFF.

The V call is TRBV7-9, the J call TRBJ2-1, with D perhaps TRBD1 (5 bases). Trimming took 2 bases from V and 6 from J, leaving 14 bases between them. This CDR3 comprises 15 residues. Germline lookup yields CDR1 SEHNR and CDR2 FQNEAQ (reference sequence). CDR3 nucleotides: TGTGCCAGCAGCTTAAGCAGGGTAGGAATCAATGAGCAGTTCTTC. As protein: CASSLSRVGINEQFF. Complete variable domain (other parts from reference TRBV7-9 and TRBJ2-1): DTGVSQNPRHKITKRGQNVTFRCDPISEHNRLYWYRQTLGQGPEFLTYFQNEAQLEKSRLLSDRFSAERPKGSFSTLEIQRTEQGDSAMYLCASSLSRVGINEQFFGPGTRLTVL.

As concerns this clone: Other DNA sequences in this sample translate to the same CDR3. This rearrangement joins TRBV30 to TRBJ1-4; 9 bases map to TRBD1. The germline CDR1 and CDR2 sequences are GTSNPN and SVGIG (reference sequence). CDR3 length equals 14 residues. With 0 bases clipped from V and 8 bases from J, the junction kept 4 bases outside the gene matches. The CDR3 DNA is TGTGCCTGGAGTGTGGGGACAGGGAACGAAAAACTGTTTTTT. Its protein is CAWSVGTGNEKLFF.